This TCR beta chain was recovered during a study of blood T cells in healthy people across ages. Study-level background: For every two T cells, template switching captured about one barcoded beta molecule.

Germline lookup yields CDR1 SGHTA and CDR2 FQGTGA. This CDR3 is built from 13 residues. The V end lost 0 bases, the J end lost 5 bases, and 5 bases lay between the germline ends. Then a second PCR, running roughly 7 to 11 cycles, was carried out with a sample-barcoded 5' primer and a J-beta primer mix. From the 5' RACE reads, TCRdb called clonotypes with MiXCR, one entry per CDR3 protein. Altogether about a million distinct CDR3 sequences are present, around two fifths being singletons, with the ten largest covering around 13%. This clonotype was counted only a few times. This sequence joins TRBV7-3 and TRBJ1-5, with D uncertain. Sequences were obtained from blood. The source is a man younger than 30 in good health. As DNA, the CDR3 is TGTGCCAGCAGCTTAACCTCAGATCAGCCCCAGCATTTT. Amino acid sequence: CASSLTSDQPQHF. Based on the CDR3 plus reference TRBV7-3 and TRBJ1-5, the full variable domain is GAGVSQTPSNKVTEKGKYVELRCDPISGHTALYWYRQSLGQGPEFLIYFQGTGAADDSGLPNDRFFAVRPEGSVSTLKIQRTERGDSAVYLCASSLTSDQPQHFGDGTRLSIL.